Described below is a single TCR beta chain sequence and its context. Some clones are missing from TCRdb's copy, which holds only in-frame ones; the method was immunoSEQ multiplex PCR. The sample lists 45,000 to 50,000 clones; around 92% were seen once. This entry is derived from a study of T cell changes during pregnancy in multiple sclerosis. The CDR3 sequence is 17 residues long. Trimming cost V 7 bases and J 7 bases; bases outside gene matches: 10. Germline CDR1 and CDR2: ENHRY and SYGVKD. The sample was peripheral blood, taken in the third trimester of pregnancy. The chain joins TRBV10-3 to TRBJ2-1, with 16 bases lining up with TRBD2. The TCR comes from a female donor with multiple sclerosis, enrolled in a pregnancy study. CDR3 amino acids: CAITEGLAGGPNNEQFF. In nucleotides, the CDR3 is TGTGCCATCACAGAGGGACTAGCGGGAGGGCCTAATAATGAGCAGTTCTTC.